A selection of T cell receptor beta chains follows, all from one sample in a study of regulatory T cells in long-lasting Graves disease. A single record per CDR3 protein comes from TCRdb applying MiXCR to the multiplex PCR reads. The sample comprises about 460,000 distinct CDR3 sequences, about 22% of which are singletons, and about an eighth rests with the top ten. The input for sequencing was peripheral blood mononuclear cells (PBMCs), taken when the disease was refractory, from a patient treated with antithyroid drugs. The receptors shown here come from a female donor with Graves disease. The CDR3 runs from the conserved cysteine through the conserved F or W. A D gene is named only where the DNA matches it firmly. Clone size is stated in some rows and not others, as once, few, many or a class when expanded.

size: few
D: TRBD2
J: TRBJ2-5
V: TRBV19
CDR3: CASSMGTSGSQETQYF

size: many
D: NA
J: TRBJ1-2
V: TRBV6-1
CDR3: CASRQLLSGGYTF

size: NA
D: NA
J: TRBJ2-2
V: TRBV30
CDR3: CAWNLGGELFF

size: NA
D: NA
J: TRBJ2-7
V: TRBV19
CDR3: CASSSAVNYEQYF

size: few
D: TRBD1
J: TRBJ1-1
V: TRBV6-1
CDR3: CASSTDRDGSITEAFF

size: NA
D: NA
J: TRBJ2-5
V: TRBV27
CDR3: CASSSGRGSQETQYF

size: NA
D: TRBD2
J: TRBJ2-3
V: TRBV5-1
CDR3: CASSLVTGRAPDTQYF

size: many
D: NA
J: TRBJ2-5
V: TRBV13
CDR3: CASSIGQQETQYF

size: many
D: NA
J: TRBJ1-1
V: TRBV29-1
CDR3: CSVALGMNTEAFF

size: NA
D: TRBD2
J: TRBJ2-5
V: TRBV11-2
CDR3: CASSWEGWEGGETQYF

size: few
D: NA
J: TRBJ1-6
V: TRBV5-5
CDR3: CASSLEGGSNSPLHF

size: many
D: NA
J: TRBJ2-5
V: TRBV28
CDR3: CASSFRTPGGETQYF

size: NA
D: NA
J: TRBJ1-5
V: TRBV10-3
CDR3: CAISEGFQPQHF

size: NA
D: NA
J: TRBJ1-6
V: TRBV13
CDR3: CASSLRDGGSPLHF

size: NA
D: TRBD1
J: TRBJ2-2
V: TRBV5-1
CDR3: CASSPWDRGFTGELFF

size: many
D: TRBD1
J: TRBJ1-3
V: TRBV28
CDR3: CASSLSWTGGNTIYF

size: many
D: NA
J: TRBJ1-1
V: TRBV7-3
CDR3: CASSWTVNTEAFF

size: once
D: NA
J: TRBJ1-1
V: TRBV19
CDR3: CASSPAWNTEAFF

size: many
D: NA
J: TRBJ2-5
V: TRBV2
CDR3: CASSADNTGTQYF

size: NA
D: TRBD1
J: TRBJ1-5
V: TRBV28
CDR3: CASSFGDRAYF

size: NA
D: NA
J: TRBJ2-7
V: TRBV18
CDR3: CASSPVTGVVYEQYF

size: NA
D: NA
J: TRBJ2-7
V: TRBV19
CDR3: CASSKGDSYEQYF

size: few
D: NA
J: TRBJ1-1
V: TRBV5-1
CDR3: CASSGDAEAFF